One sample yielded the 11 T cell receptor beta chains listed below, sequenced in a study of blood T cell repertoires in COVID-19. Only in-frame clones appear in the TCRdb table, and some are missing; sequencing was by immunoSEQ multiplex PCR. Of about 310,000 clones in the sample, around nine tenths were seen once. The specimen was PBMCs or T cells enriched from blood (not recorded which). The source is a woman aged 40 to 49 who had recovered from COVID-19.

This clone appeared once. The chain couples TRBV27 to TRBJ1-2; 7 bases match TRBD1. This CDR3 contains 15 residues. Germline CDR1 is MNHEY and CDR2 is SMNVEV (reference sequence). V was pared by 5 bases and J by 3 bases, with 9 bases of the junction left unmatched. The CDR3 DNA reads TGTGCCAGCAGTCCAGGGTACAGGGGAGACTATGGCTACACCTTC. Amino acids: CASSPGYRGDYGYTF.

The chain combines TRBV6-5 with TRBJ1-1; possibly TRBD1 for D (5 bases). Trimming removed 0 bases from V and 11 bases from J, with 13 bases in between. The CDR3 sequence is 13 residues long. Germline lookup yields CDR1 MNHEY and CDR2 SVGAGI. As DNA, the CDR3 is TGTGCCAGCAGTTACTCAGAGCGGGGGAGGGCTTTCTTT. Its protein product is CASSYSERGRAFF.

This rearrangement joins TRBV4-1 to TRBJ1-6; 7 bases map to TRBD1. The germline V gene has CDR1 MGHRA and CDR2 YSYEKL. The CDR3 sequence is 14 residues long. The trim removed 2 bases at V and 11 bases at J, leaving 6 bases unmatched. The CDR3 DNA is TGCGCCAGCAGCCAACCCGACAGGGAGGCACCCCTCCACTTT. This translates into CASSQPDREAPLHF.

This chain joins TRBV3-1 (or the pseudogene TRBV3-2) and TRBJ2-7; TRBD1 aligns across 9 bases. The germline gives CDR1 LGHDT, CDR2 YNNKEL (reference sequence). Trimming cost V 0 bases and J 4 bases; bases outside gene matches: 13. CDR3 size: 18 residues. The CDR3 DNA sequence: TGTGCCAGCAGCCAAGACGATCTTAAAAAAGGACAGGGGTACGAGCAGTACTTC. The encoded protein is CASSQDDLKKGQGYEQYF.

The genes are TRBV3-1 (or the pseudogene TRBV3-2) and TRBJ1-6; D is undetermined. Looked up from germline, CDR1 is LGHDT and CDR2 is YNNKEL (reference sequence). The ends were cut back, 6 bases at V and 6 bases at J, with 15 bases in the middle. CDR3 length equals 15 residues. The CDR3 region is CASRGREVRNSPLHF. The CDR3 nucleotides read TGTGCCAGCAGGGGTCGGGAGGTCCGTAATTCACCCCTCCACTTT.

The chain combines TRBV9 with TRBJ2-1, with D perhaps TRBD1 (5 bases). Germline CDR1 reads SGDLS; CDR2 reads YYNGEE. The CDR3 contains 15 residues. V dropped 1 base and J dropped 9 bases, with 17 bases sitting between them. CDR3 residues: CASSVLGSEDSEQFF. In nucleotides, the CDR3 is TGTGCCAGCAGCGTACTGGGGTCCGAAGACAGTGAGCAGTTCTTC.

The V and J genes are TRBV11-2 and TRBJ1-3, with 11 positions matching TRBD1. V gave up 5 bases and J gave up 4 bases; unmatched junction bases: 10. Germline V gene sequence: CDR1 SGHAT, CDR2 FQNNGV. The CDR3 has 17 amino acids. The CDR3 spells CASSRLPGQGAGNTIYF. In nucleotides, the CDR3 is TGTGCCAGCAGCCGCCTCCCTGGACAGGGGGCGGGAAACACCATATATTTT.

The chain is built from TRBV5-1 and TRBJ2-2, with 10 bases fitting TRBD1. Germline V lookup: CDR1 SGHRS, CDR2 YFSETQ. The CDR3 is 15 amino acids. The junction had 6 bases not matched to a gene; V was cut back by 5 bases and J by 5 bases. CDR3 in amino acids: CASRQRQGATGELFF. The CDR3 nucleotides read TGCGCCAGCAGACAAAGACAGGGGGCGACCGGGGAGCTGTTTTTT.

The J gene is TRBJ2-1, the V gene TRBV4-2, with 9 bases identical to TRBD2. Looked up from germline, CDR1 is LGHNA and CDR2 is YNFKEQ. V shed 1 base, J shed 5 bases, and the junction held 9 bases outside the gene matches. This CDR3 is built from 17 residues. In nucleotides, the CDR3 is TGTGCCAGCAGCCAAGCGGGAGGCGGGGGGGTAAACAATGAGCAGTTCTTC. Translation: CASSQAGGGGVNNEQFF.

V and J are TRBV3-1 (or the pseudogene TRBV3-2) and TRBJ1-2; the D gene is possibly TRBD1 (5 bases). Trimming left V 3 bases short and J 1 base short, with 15 bases between. Germline lookup yields CDR1 LGHDT and CDR2 YNNKEL (reference sequence). The CDR3 is made up of 16 amino acids. CDR3 sequence: CASSQMLGALNYGYTF. The CDR3 nucleotides are TGTGCCAGCAGCCAGATGTTAGGGGCGCTTAACTATGGCTACACCTTC.

The gene calls are TRBV29-1 and TRBJ1-2, with D perhaps TRBD1 (5 bases). Germline CDR1 SQVTM, CDR2 ANQGSEA. The CDR3 consists of 15 residues. V was clipped by 6 bases and J by 0 bases, with 17 bases between them. The CDR3 sequence: CSVEPQGATNYGYTF. The DNA of the CDR3 is TGCAGCGTAGAACCTCAGGGTGCGACTAACTATGGCTACACCTTC.